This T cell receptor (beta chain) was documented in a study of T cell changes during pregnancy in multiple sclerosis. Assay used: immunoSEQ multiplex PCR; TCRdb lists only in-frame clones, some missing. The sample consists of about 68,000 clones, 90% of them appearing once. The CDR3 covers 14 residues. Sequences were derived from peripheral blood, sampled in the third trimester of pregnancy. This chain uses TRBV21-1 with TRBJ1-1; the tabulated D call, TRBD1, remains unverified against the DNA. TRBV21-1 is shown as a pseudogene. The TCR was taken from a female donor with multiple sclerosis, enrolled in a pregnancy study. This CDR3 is CASSKGTGVTEAFF. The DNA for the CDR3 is TGTGCCAGCAGCAAAGGAACAGGGGTCACTGAAGCTTTCTTT.